The clone carrying this T cell receptor beta chain was counted at least ten times. As yet, its antigen is unknown. The data were taken from a study of glioma-infiltrating T cells. Study-wide findings and caveats: Non-neoplastic patients had below-expected tissue-blood divergence, while all gliomas exceeded expectation. Only very few CDR3 sequences appeared in both tissue and blood.

The V and J ends lost 8 bases and 0 bases respectively, with 11 bases between them. Germline V CDR1 and CDR2: KGHSH, LQKENI. CDR3 size: 14 residues. TCR alpha and beta CDR3 regions were amplified from RNA using iRepertoire nested multiplex PCR. For one-step reverse transcription and amplification, about 90-400 ng of tissue mRNA or PBMC total RNA was used. In TCRdb, the multiplex PCR reads were re-called with MiXCR into one record per CDR3 protein. The sample has 100,000 to 150,000 distinct CDR3 sequences, approximately 26% seen once. Source material: glioma tissue, nonneoplastic brain tissue, or PBMCs (not recorded which). V usage is TRBV18 and J usage is TRBJ2-1; a weak D match, TRBD1 (6 bases). This clonotype was obtained from a human donor with low-grade glioma or glioblastoma, undergoing nonglioma brain surgery, or in good health (not recorded which). CDR3 DNA: TGTGCCAGCAGCCCAGGGGACTCCTACAATGAGCAGTTCTTC. It codes for CASSPGDSYNEQFF. The full variable domain, its missing parts supplied by reference TRBV18 and TRBJ2-1, is NAGVMQNPRHLVRRRGQEARLRCSPMKGHSHVYWYRQLPEEGLKFMVYLQKENIIDESGMPKERFSAEFPKEGPSILRIQQVVRGDSAAYFCASSPGDSYNEQFFGPGTRLTVL.